The rows below give T cell receptor beta chains drawn from one sample of a study of blood T cell repertoires in COVID-19. Libraries were prepared by immunoSEQ multiplex PCR; TCRdb keeps only in-frame clonotypes and omits some of them. Of roughly 120,000 clones in the sample, about 84% were seen once. Sequencing was carried out using peripheral blood. Every receptor here comes from a human donor in a cohort sampled during active COVID-19. Each CDR3 is given with its conserved first and last residue. Fields, in order: V gene, J gene, clone size, D gene, CDR3 DNA, CDR3 protein. The D gene is left open where the match is weak. A clone size is listed for some rows: how often the clone was seen (once, few, many), or a class if it is expanded.

TRBV6-5	TRBJ1-2	-	TRBD1	TGTGCCAGCAGTCCCTACAGGGGGGCCTACTATGGCTACACCTTC	CASSPYRGAYYGYTF
TRBV25-1	TRBJ2-4	once	-	TGTGCCAGCAGTGGAGGGGGTGCCTCCGGGGCCATTCAGTACTTC	CASSGGGASGAIQYF
TRBV28	TRBJ1-2	-	TRBD1	TGTGCCAGCTCAGATGCTGTGGGGACAGGGGGCTTTGGCGACGGTGGCTACACCTTC	CASSDAVGTGGFGDGGYTF
TRBV19	TRBJ1-4	-	TRBD1	TGTGCCAGTAGAACCACAGGGGCAACTAATGAAAAACTGTTTTTT	CASRTTGATNEKLFF
TRBV4-1	TRBJ1-2	-	-	TGCGCCAGCAGCCAAGATGGGGCCGGGAACTATGGCTACACCTTC	CASSQDGAGNYGYTF
TRBV4-3	TRBJ2-5	-	TRBD2	TGCGCCAGCAGCCAAGGACTAGCGGGAGGCCAAGAGACCCAGTACTTC	CASSQGLAGGQETQYF
TRBV18	TRBJ2-1	few	TRBD2	TGTGCCAGCTCGCAAATAGGGACTAGCGGGAGGGGCAATGAGCAGTTCTTC	CASSQIGTSGRGNEQFF
TRBV7-6	TRBJ2-2	-	-	TGTGCCAGCAGCTCCCTTCCGACAGGCTCTGGCGGGGAGCTGTTTTTT	CASSSLPTGSGGELFF
TRBV9	TRBJ2-1	few	TRBD2	TGTGCCAGCAGCGCCGGGGGACTAGCGGGAGGTGGAGAGCAGTTCTTC	CASSAGGLAGGGEQFF
TRBV29-1	TRBJ2-1	-	TRBD2	TGCAGCGTTCGTTCAGCGGGAGTCGGTGAGCAGTTCTTC	CSVRSAGVGEQFF
TRBV11-2	TRBJ2-1	-	TRBD2	TGTGCCAGCAGTCCAGGCCAGACTAGCGGGCGCGGGCGGGGTGAGCAGTTCTTC	CASSPGQTSGRGRGEQFF
TRBV10-1	TRBJ2-3	-	-	TGCGCCAGCAGTGAAGGGGGATCGGGCACAGATACGCAGTATTTT	CASSEGGSGTDTQYF
TRBV7-2	TRBJ2-3	once	TRBD1	TGTGCCAGCAGCACCGGGGACAGGTCGAGCACAGATACGCAGTATTTT	CASSTGDRSSTDTQYF
TRBV19	TRBJ2-7	-	TRBD2	TGTGCCAGTAGTATATCGGGACTAGCGCTGCAGTACTTC	CASSISGLALQYF
TRBV30	TRBJ2-3	once	TRBD2	TGTGCCTGGAGTGGAACTAGCGGGAGAGATACGCAGTATTTT	CAWSGTSGRDTQYF
TRBV27	TRBJ2-5	-	TRBD2	TGTGCCAGCAGTCCATATATCCCGGGGGGCCAAGAGACCCAGTACTTC	CASSPYIPGGQETQYF
TRBV14	TRBJ2-6	once	TRBD2	TGTGCCAGCAGCTCTAGCGGGAGCTCTGGGGCCAACGTCCTGACTTTC	CASSSSGSSGANVLTF
TRBV5-4	TRBJ2-1	-	-	TGTGCCAGCAGCCCCCCCCGGCGGGCGGGCGGTGAGCAGTTCTTC	CASSPPRRAGGEQFF
TRBV5-1	TRBJ2-7	-	-	TGCGCCAGCAGCTTGGACAGGGGGGGCTCCTACGAGCAGTACTTC	CASSLDRGGSYEQYF
TRBV19	TRBJ2-1	-	TRBD2	TGTGCCAGTAGTATAGAAGGACTAGCGGGAGGGTTAGGCAATGAGCAGTTCTTC	CASSIEGLAGGLGNEQFF
TRBV6-5	TRBJ1-2	few	-	TGTGCCAGCAGCCTTAGTGGCTATGGCTACACCTTC	CASSLSGYGYTF
TRBV7-8	TRBJ2-4	-	-	TGTGCCAGCAGCTTGTCCCCATCCTTGGGCCAAAACATTCAGTACTTC	CASSLSPSLGQNIQYF
TRBV9	TRBJ2-1	-	TRBD2	TGTGCCAGCAGCGTAGTTCTAGCGGCCTACAATGAGCAGTTCTTC	CASSVVLAAYNEQFF
TRBV6-5	TRBJ2-1	-	TRBD2	TGTGCCAGCAGTTTGCCCGGGACTAGCGGGACCAATGAGCAGTTCTTC	CASSLPGTSGTNEQFF